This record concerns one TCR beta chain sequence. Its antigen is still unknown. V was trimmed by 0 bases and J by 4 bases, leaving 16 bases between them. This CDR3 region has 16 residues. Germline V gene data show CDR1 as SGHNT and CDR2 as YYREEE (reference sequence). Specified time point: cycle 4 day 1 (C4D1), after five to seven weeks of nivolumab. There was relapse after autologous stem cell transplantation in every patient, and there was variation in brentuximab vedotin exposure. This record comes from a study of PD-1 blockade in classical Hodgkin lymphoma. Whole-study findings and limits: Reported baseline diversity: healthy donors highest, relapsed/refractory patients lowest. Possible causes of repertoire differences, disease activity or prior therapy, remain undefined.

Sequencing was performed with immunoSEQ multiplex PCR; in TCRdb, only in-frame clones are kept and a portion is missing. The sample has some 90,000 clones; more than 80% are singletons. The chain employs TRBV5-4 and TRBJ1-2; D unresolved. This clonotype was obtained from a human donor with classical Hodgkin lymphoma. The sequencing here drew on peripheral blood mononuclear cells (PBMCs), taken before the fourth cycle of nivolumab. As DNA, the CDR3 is TGTGCCAGCAGCTTGGAACCCCTCGTCCTTACCTATGGCTACACCTTC. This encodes CASSLEPLVLTYGYTF.